This T cell receptor beta chain comes out of a study of response to subunit inactivated influenza vaccine. With regard to this clonotype: Its antigen is unknown.

General study points: The authors suggested that every seasonal influenza vaccination recruits few new T cells.

MiXCR, applied by TCRdb to the RT-PCR reads, yields one record per CDR3 protein. This sample has 200,000 to 300,000 distinct CDR3 sequences, with 12% found just once. This CDR3 is 15 amino acids long. V was pared by 2 bases and J by 3 bases, with 6 bases of the junction left unmatched. The V gene's germline CDR1 is SGHRS and CDR2 YFSETQ. The receptor was isolated from a man in his fifties who received an inactivated influenza vaccine. This chain connects TRBV5-1 to TRBJ2-7, with 9 nucleotides matching TRBD1. The specimen was non-naive T cells sorted from PBMCs, collected less than 15 days before vaccination. The CDR3 loop is CASSFNRGLGYEQYF. Here the CDR3 DNA reads TGCGCCAGCAGCTTTAACAGGGGGCTAGGCTACGAGCAGTACTTC.